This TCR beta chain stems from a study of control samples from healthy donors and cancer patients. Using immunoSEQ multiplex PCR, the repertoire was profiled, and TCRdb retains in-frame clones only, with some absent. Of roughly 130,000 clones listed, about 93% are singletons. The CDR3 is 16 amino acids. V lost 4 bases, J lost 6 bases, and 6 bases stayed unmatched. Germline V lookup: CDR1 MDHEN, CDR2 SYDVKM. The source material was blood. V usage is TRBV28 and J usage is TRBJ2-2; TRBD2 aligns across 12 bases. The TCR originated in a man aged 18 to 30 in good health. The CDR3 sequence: CASSSSGRADAGELFF. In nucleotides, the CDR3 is TGTGCCAGCAGTTCTAGCGGGAGGGCCGACGCCGGGGAGCTGTTTTTT.